This record looks at one T cell receptor beta chain sequence and its context. The target antigen is unknown. V lost 5 bases and J lost 7, with 15 bases in between. Per germline, CDR1 KGHSH and CDR2 LQKENI. The CDR3 totals 14 residues. The sample comes from a study of T cell responses to AZD1222 COVID-19 vaccine. Study information: Second-dose schedules of about 4 or about 12 weeks were combined.

The study's findings and limits: Researchers report vaccine-associated CD4 TCRs spanning spike, with dominance at 160-218 and 743-854. The study reported that nearly half of spike-specific TCRs target unmutated variant regions. Rises in breadth and depth of Spike-specific TCRs came after two AZD1222 doses.

Using immunoSEQ multiplex PCR, the repertoire was profiled, and TCRdb retains in-frame clones only, with some absent. The profile shows around 120,000 clones, 75% to 95% of them singletons. V gene TRBV18 combines with J gene TRBJ2-1, with D possibly matching TRBD2 (5 bases). The sequence was obtained from an adult in good health. This material consisted of peripheral blood, taken on day 0 of AZD1222 vaccination. Here the CDR3 reads CASSALEGSNEQFF. The CDR3 region has the DNA TGTGCCAGCTCAGCGCTGGAAGGGAGTAATGAGCAGTTCTTC.